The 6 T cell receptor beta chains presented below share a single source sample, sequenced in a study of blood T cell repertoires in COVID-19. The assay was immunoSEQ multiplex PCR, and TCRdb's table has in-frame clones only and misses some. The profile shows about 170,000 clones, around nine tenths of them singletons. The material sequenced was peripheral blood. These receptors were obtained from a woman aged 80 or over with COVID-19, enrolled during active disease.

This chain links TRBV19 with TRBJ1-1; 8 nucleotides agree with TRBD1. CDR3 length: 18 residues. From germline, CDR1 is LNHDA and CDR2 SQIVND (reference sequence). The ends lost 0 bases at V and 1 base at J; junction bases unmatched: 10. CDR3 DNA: TGTGCCAGTAGTATAGATCGGACAGGGAGGGGGAGGAACACTGAAGCTTTCTTT. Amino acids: CASSIDRTGRGRNTEAFF.

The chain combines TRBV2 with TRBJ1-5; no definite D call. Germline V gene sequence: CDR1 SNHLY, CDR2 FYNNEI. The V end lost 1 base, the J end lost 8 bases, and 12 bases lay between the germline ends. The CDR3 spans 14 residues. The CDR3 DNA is TGTGCCAGCAGTGAAGGTCGGGGAAGCGAGCCCCAGCATTTT. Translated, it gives CASSEGRGSEPQHF.

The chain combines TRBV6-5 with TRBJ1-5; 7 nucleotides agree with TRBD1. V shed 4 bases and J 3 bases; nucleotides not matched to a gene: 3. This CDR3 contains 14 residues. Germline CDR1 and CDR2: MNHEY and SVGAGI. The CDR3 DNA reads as TGTGCCAGCAGTTCCGACAGGGCCAATCAGCCCCAGCATTTT. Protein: CASSSDRANQPQHF.

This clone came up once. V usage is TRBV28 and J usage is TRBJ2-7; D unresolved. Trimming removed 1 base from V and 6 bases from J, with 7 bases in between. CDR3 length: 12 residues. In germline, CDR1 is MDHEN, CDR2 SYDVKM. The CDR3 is CASSLLTGEQYF. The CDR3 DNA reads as TGTGCCAGCAGTTTATTAACGGGCGAGCAGTACTTC.

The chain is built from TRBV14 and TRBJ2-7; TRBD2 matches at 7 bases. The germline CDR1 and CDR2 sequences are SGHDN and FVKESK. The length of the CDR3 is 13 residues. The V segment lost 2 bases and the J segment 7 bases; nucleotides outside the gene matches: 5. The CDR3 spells CASSQSGTGEQYF. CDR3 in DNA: TGTGCCAGCAGCCAAAGCGGGACGGGTGAGCAGTACTTC.

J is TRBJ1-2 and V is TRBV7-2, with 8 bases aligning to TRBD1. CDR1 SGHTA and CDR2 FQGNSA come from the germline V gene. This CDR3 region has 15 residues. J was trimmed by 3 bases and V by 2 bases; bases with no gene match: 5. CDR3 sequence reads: CASSLRQGADYGYTF. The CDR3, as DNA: TGTGCCAGCAGCTTACGGCAGGGGGCGGACTATGGCTACACCTTC.